This TCR beta chain was profiled in a study of Tregs in tolerant kidney transplant recipients. Here immunoSEQ multiplex PCR was the method, and the copy in TCRdb shows in-frame clones only, minus some. Among 240,000 or so clones listed, about 86% were seen once. CDR1 MNHEY and CDR2 SMNVEV come from the germline V gene (reference sequence). This CDR3 spans 14 amino acids. Trimming removed 8 bases at V and 3 bases at J, with 15 bases between. V usage is TRBV27 and J usage is TRBJ2-3; D unclear. The TCR was taken from a human donor in good health. Material for sequencing was CD4+ T cells from blood. CDR3 in DNA: TGTGCCAGCCGCCGAGGTTTGGATACAGATACGCAGTATTTT. It yields the protein CASRRGLDTDTQYF.